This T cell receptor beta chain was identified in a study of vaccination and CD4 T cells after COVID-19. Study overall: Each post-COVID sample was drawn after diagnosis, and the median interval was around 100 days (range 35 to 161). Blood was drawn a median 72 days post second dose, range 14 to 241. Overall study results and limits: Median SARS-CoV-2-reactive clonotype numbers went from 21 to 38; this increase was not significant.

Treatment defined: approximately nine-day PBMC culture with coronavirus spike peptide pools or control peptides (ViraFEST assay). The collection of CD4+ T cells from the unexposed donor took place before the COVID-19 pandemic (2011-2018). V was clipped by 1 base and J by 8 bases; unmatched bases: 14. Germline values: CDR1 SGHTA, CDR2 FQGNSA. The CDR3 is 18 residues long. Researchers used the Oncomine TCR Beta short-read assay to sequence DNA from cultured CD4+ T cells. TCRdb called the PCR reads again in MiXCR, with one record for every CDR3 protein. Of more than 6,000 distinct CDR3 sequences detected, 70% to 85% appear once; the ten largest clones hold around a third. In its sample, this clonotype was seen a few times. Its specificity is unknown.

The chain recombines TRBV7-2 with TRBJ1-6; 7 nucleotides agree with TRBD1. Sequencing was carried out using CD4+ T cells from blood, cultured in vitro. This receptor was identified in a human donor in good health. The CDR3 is CASSLGLFKGALDSPLHF. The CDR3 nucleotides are TGTGCCAGCAGCTTAGGGCTGTTTAAGGGGGCTTTGGATTCACCCCTCCACTTT.